These 10 T cell receptor beta chains came from one sample sequenced in a study of response to subunit inactivated influenza vaccine. Each CDR3 protein is one row after TCRdb ran MiXCR on the RT-PCR reads. The sample includes over 650,000 distinct CDR3 sequences, roughly 18% of them seen just once. The specimen comprised PBMCs from blood, sampled about 5 days after vaccination. The receptor set was obtained from a man aged 50-59 years who received an inactivated influenza vaccine.

The chain employs TRBV11-2 and TRBJ2-2, with 11 positions matching TRBD2. The V segment lost 2 bases and the J segment 0 bases; nucleotides outside the gene matches: 11. The germline V gene encodes CDR1 SGHAT and CDR2 FQNNGV. The CDR3 has 20 residues. CDR3 DNA sequence: TGTGCCAGCAGCTTATATACGGGACTAGCGGACTACGCGAACACCGGGGAGCTGTTTTTT. Translation: CASSLYTGLADYANTGELFF.

V is TRBV5-1 and J is TRBJ2-6; D is unclear. The V end lost 0 bases, the J end lost 0 bases, and 13 bases lay between the germline ends. This CDR3 is 18 amino acids long. CDR1 and CDR2 (germline): SGHRS, YFSETQ. The CDR3 region is CASSLDGSLVSGANVLTF. In DNA, the CDR3 is TGCGCCAGCAGCTTGGATGGCAGTCTAGTCTCTGGGGCCAACGTCCTGACTTTC.

In its sample, this clonotype was seen a few times. The junction shows a germline mismatch at one end, possibly a read error. V is TRBV29-1 and J is TRBJ2-1; the match to TRBD2 covers 7 bases. Germline loops: CDR1 SQVTM, CDR2 ANQGSEA. The CDR3 consists of 12 residues. The CDR3 DNA reads TGCAGCGTTGATCAGGCCGTGGCGGGAGCCCACTTC. It specifies CSVDQAVAGAHF.

V is TRBV7-9 and J is TRBJ2-5, with 7 bases aligning to TRBD1. The germline V gene encodes CDR1 SEHNR and CDR2 FQNEAQ (reference sequence). The CDR3 length is 13 residues. V was pared by 8 bases and J by 7 bases, with 10 bases of the junction left unmatched. The CDR3 DNA reads as TGTGCCAGCGGTGGGACAGCGGTGGGGACCCAGTACTTC. Its translation: CASGGTAVGTQYF.

The chain carries TRBV27 and TRBJ2-2; D is unresolved. The CDR3 is 17 residues long. Germline loops: CDR1 MNHEY, CDR2 SMNVEV (reference sequence). Trimming left V 5 bases short and J 1 base short, with 17 bases between. Written as DNA, the CDR3 is TGTGCCAGCAGTGAATACTACCGCCCGGAGAACACCGGGGAGCTGTTTTTT. Translation gives CASSEYYRPENTGELFF.

V usage is TRBV3-1 and J usage is TRBJ2-5; 11 nucleotides line up with TRBD1. The CDR3 contains 15 residues. J was trimmed by 5 bases and V by 4 bases; bases with no gene match: 6. Germline V gene data show CDR1 as LGHDT and CDR2 as YNNKEL (reference sequence). The CDR3, as DNA: TGTGCCAGCAGCCTTCGTGGGACAGGGGGGGAGACCCAGTACTTC. It is translated as CASSLRGTGGETQYF.

This clonotype was observed a few times. The chain joins TRBV9 to TRBJ2-7; 7 bases are a match to TRBD2. The CDR3 spans 16 residues. The germline V gene has CDR1 SGDLS and CDR2 YYNGEE. V gave up 0 bases and J gave up 3 bases; unmatched junction bases: 9. The CDR3: CASSVASGAGHYEQYF. The CDR3 DNA reads TGTGCCAGCAGCGTAGCGTCGGGAGCGGGGCACTACGAGCAGTACTTC.

This clonotype was recorded a few times. The chain has TRBV12-3 or TRBV12-4 and TRBJ2-3; 7 bases are a match to TRBD2. V was clipped by 1 base and J by 3 bases; unmatched bases: 4. The CDR3 covers 15 residues. CDR3 sequence: CASSLGGGLTDTQYF. The CDR3, as DNA: TGTGCCAGCAGTTTAGGGGGGGGTCTAACAGATACGCAGTATTTT.

This clonotype was recorded a few times. The chain recombines TRBV6-1 with TRBJ2-1, with D possibly called TRBD1 or TRBD2 (6 bases each). The V end lost 10 bases, the J end lost 4 bases, and 20 bases lay between the germline ends. Germline V gene sequence: CDR1 MNHNS, CDR2 SASEGT. This CDR3 spans 15 amino acids. The CDR3 reads CATGGDLDPYNEQFF. In nucleotides, the CDR3 is TGTGCCACCGGGGGCGACCTGGACCCTTACAATGAGCAGTTCTTC.

This clonotype was counted between two and nine times. This sequence joins TRBV12-3 or TRBV12-4 and TRBJ2-3; D is possibly TRBD1 or TRBD2 (5 bases each). CDR3 size: 14 residues. V was trimmed by 5 bases and J by 5 bases, leaving 14 bases between them. CDR3 sequence: CASSPPQGRDTQYF. In nucleotides, the CDR3 is TGTGCCAGCAGTCCGCCCCAGGGACGAGATACGCAGTATTTT.